A single sample is the source of the 21 T cell receptor beta chains below, sequenced in a study of T cells after posttransplantation cyclophosphamide. TCRdb's table, derived via immunoSEQ multiplex PCR, lists solely in-frame clones and lacks some. The sample consists of roughly 12,000 clones, approximately 2% of them appearing once. Treatment was busulfan-fludarabine conditioning, a marrow graft, and cyclophosphamide on days +3 and +4. The material was PBMCs, obtained after allogeneic stem cell transplant with posttransplant cyclophosphamide. These receptors were obtained from a male patient younger than 45 who received an allogeneic stem cell transplant from a related donor, was CMV-positive, and had no GVHD. A share of the T cells may be of graft donor origin.

This clone was seen more than once but under ten times. The V call is TRBV7-9, the J call TRBJ2-2, with a possible D match to TRBD1 (5 bases). CDR1 and CDR2 (germline): SEHNR, FQNEAQ (reference sequence). Between the trimmed V and J ends, which lost 4 bases and 4 bases, there was a span of 19 bases. CDR3 length: 17 amino acids. In DNA, the CDR3 is TGTGCCAGCAGCTCGACAGACCCCCCTAAATCCACCGGGGAGCTGTTTTTT. Protein sequence: CASSSTDPPKSTGELFF.

V usage is TRBV21-1 and J usage is TRBJ1-2. TRBV21-1 has pseudogene status. The CDR3 contains 10 residues. The CDR3 DNA reads TGTGCCAGCAGCAAGAGGGGCTACACCTTC. Translation gives CASSKRGYTF.

The chain carries TRBV5-1 and TRBJ1-1; no clear D gene. V lost 1 base, J lost 0 bases, and 10 bases lay in between. CDR1 is SGHRS and CDR2 is YFSETQ in the germline V gene. There are 15 residues in the CDR3. CDR3 sequence: CASSLLLGMNTEAFF. In DNA form, the CDR3 reads TGCGCCAGCAGCTTGCTGCTAGGAATGAACACTGAAGCTTTCTTT.

The rearrangement links TRBV7-9 to TRBJ2-1, with D perhaps TRBD1 (5 bases). Trimming left V 2 bases short and J 7 bases short, with 9 bases between. The length of the CDR3 is 13 residues. Per the germline V gene, CDR1 is SEHNR and CDR2 is FQNEAQ (reference sequence). The CDR3 DNA follows: TGTGCCAGCAGCTTACAGGGTCTGAATGAGCAGTTCTTC. The encoded protein is CASSLQGLNEQFF.

The chain has TRBV28 and TRBJ2-5, with D uncertain. V gave up 6 bases and J gave up 7 bases, with 24 bases separating them. Germline values: CDR1 MDHEN, CDR2 SYDVKM. CDR3 size: 16 residues. The CDR3 region is CASSPPRRLSFGTQYF. The DNA for the CDR3 is TGTGCCAGCAGCCCCCCTCGGCGACTGTCTTTCGGGACCCAGTACTTC.

This clone appeared a few times. The V and J genes are TRBV7-3 and TRBJ1-6; D is unclear. Trimming removed 4 bases from V and 8 bases from J, with 12 bases in between. Germline values: CDR1 SGHTA, CDR2 FQGTGA. The CDR3 covers 14 residues. The CDR3 protein is CASSSLPGDSPLHF. DNA for the CDR3: TGTGCCAGCAGCTCCCTCCCGGGAGATTCACCCCTCCACTTT.

The rearrangement uses TRBV5-5 and TRBJ1-1; weak D call: TRBD1 (6 bases). Looked up from germline, CDR1 is SGHKS and CDR2 is YYEKEE (reference sequence). V dropped 0 bases and J dropped 4 bases, with 10 bases sitting between them. The CDR3 consists of 14 residues. The CDR3 coding sequence is TGTGCCAGCAGCTTGGCAGGGGAGCCCACTGAAGCTTTCTTT. This sequence encodes CASSLAGEPTEAFF.

V usage is TRBV27 and J usage is TRBJ2-5; 7 nucleotides match TRBD1. Germline-derived CDR1 and CDR2 are MNHEY and SMNVEV (reference sequence). The CDR3 loop spans 15 amino acids. Trimming cost V 4 bases and J 5 bases; bases outside gene matches: 10. CDR3 nucleotide sequence: TGTGCCAGCAGTTCCCCTCCGACAGGGCGGGAGACCCAGTACTTC. This gives the protein CASSSPPTGRETQYF.

The gene calls are TRBV20-1 and TRBJ1-2, with D perhaps matching TRBD1 (5 bases). The CDR3 is made up of 11 amino acids. Trimming cost V 4 bases and J 5 bases, with 8 bases left between them. Germline CDR1 reads DFQATT; CDR2 reads SNEGSKA (reference sequence). The CDR3 region is CSATRDYGYTF. The DNA of the CDR3 is TGCAGTGCTACCAGGGATTATGGCTACACCTTC.

This clone showed up just a few times. The chain carries TRBV5-8 and TRBJ2-1; 7 bases match TRBD1. Germline CDR1 SGHTS, CDR2 YDEGEE. Trimming at V came to 7 bases and at J to 0 bases, leaving 7 bases not matched to a gene. CDR3 length: 15 amino acids. CDR3 residues: CASGKGTASYNEQFF. The DNA for the CDR3 is TGTGCCAGCGGAAAGGGGACAGCCTCCTACAATGAGCAGTTCTTC.

This clone has just a few counts. The chain is built from TRBV28 and TRBJ1-5, with 9 bases that match TRBD1. Unmatched junction bases numbered 6, after V lost 5 bases and J lost 7 bases. From germline, CDR1 is MDHEN and CDR2 SYDVKM. CDR3 length: 14 residues. The CDR3 nucleotides read TGTGCCAGCAGTACAGGGGGCCCTTTACAGCCCCAGCATTTT. It encodes CASSTGGPLQPQHF.

The sample holds a few counts of this clone. The chain employs TRBV18 and TRBJ2-7; the D is unclear. V was trimmed by 2 bases and J by 0 bases, leaving 11 bases between them. Germline V lookup: CDR1 KGHSH, CDR2 LQKENI. CDR3 length equals 15 residues. The CDR3 loop is CASSPVSDGSYEQYF. CDR3 in DNA: TGTGCCAGCTCACCAGTCTCAGATGGCTCCTACGAGCAGTACTTC.

This clone was picked up a small number of times. The chain combines TRBV7-3 with TRBJ2-3; 10 bases are a match to TRBD2. Germline CDR1 is SGHTA and CDR2 is FQGTGA. There are 14 residues in the CDR3. V shed 5 bases, J shed 3 bases, and the junction held 2 bases outside the gene matches. The CDR3 loop reads CASSVGLATDTQYF. DNA for the CDR3: TGTGCCAGCAGCGTGGGACTAGCGACAGATACGCAGTATTTT. The variable domain in full, completed from reference TRBV7-3 and TRBJ2-3, reads GAGVSQTPSNKVTEKGKYVELRCDPISGHTALYWYRQSLGQGPEFLIYFQGTGAADDSGLPNDRFFAVRPEGSVSTLKIQRTERGDSAVYLCASSVGLATDTQYFGPGTRLTVL.

The sample holds a few counts of this clone. The V gene is TRBV4-2, the J gene TRBJ1-5; the D is unclear. Trimming removed 0 bases from V and 1 base from J, with 16 bases in between. The CDR3 loop spans 18 amino acids. In germline, CDR1 is LGHNA, CDR2 YNFKEQ. DNA of the CDR3: TGTGCCAGCAGCCAAGATCCCCAGGCAGGCAGAAGCAATCAGCCCCAGCATTTT. It encodes CASSQDPQAGRSNQPQHF.

The gene calls are TRBV6-5 and TRBJ2-7; D perhaps matches TRBD2 (6 bases). The CDR3 covers 14 residues. The germline V gene has CDR1 MNHEY and CDR2 SVGAGI. Trimming removed 6 bases at V and 4 bases at J, with 16 bases between. This chain's CDR3 is CASREGPGLYEQYF. The CDR3 DNA follows: TGTGCCAGCAGGGAGGGTCCGGGGCTATACGAGCAGTACTTC.

This clone has more than one count but fewer than ten. As DNA, the CDR3 is TGCGCCAGCAGCTTTGGAGAGGTGAGCTCTGGAAACACCATATATTTT. Protein sequence: CASSFGEVSSGNTIYF. The J gene is TRBJ1-3, the V gene TRBV5-1, with D unclear. Germline assignment: CDR1 SGHRS and CDR2 YFSETQ. This CDR3 comprises 16 residues. V dropped 2 bases and J dropped 0 bases, with 12 bases sitting between them.

This clone was picked up a small number of times. The chain couples TRBV2 to TRBJ2-7; 7 bases align to TRBD2. CDR1 and CDR2 from the germline V gene are SNHLY and FYNNEI. V shed 6 bases and J 3 bases; nucleotides not matched to a gene: 14. The CDR3 is 16 amino acids. CDR3 in DNA: TGTGCCAGCAGGGGGACTACGGGCCCTTTCTTCTACGAGCAGTACTTC. This codes for CASRGTTGPFFYEQYF. Full variable domain (missing parts from reference TRBV2 and TRBJ2-7): EPEVTQTPSHQVTQMGQEVILRCVPISNHLYFYWYRQILGQKVEFLVSFYNNEISEKSEIFDDQFSVERPDGSNFTLKIRSTKLEDSAMYFCASRGTTGPFFYEQYFGPGTRLTVT.

A few counts support this clone. This sequence joins TRBV6-6 and TRBJ2-3; a possible D gene is TRBD2 (5 bases). Looked up from germline, CDR1 is MNHNY and CDR2 is SVGAGI (reference sequence). The CDR3 is 16 amino acids. Trimming took 8 bases from V and 2 from J, leaving 20 bases between them. The CDR3 nucleotides are TGTGCCAGCCCTCCCTTTAACGGGGTTTCCACAGATACGCAGTATTTT. Residues: CASPPFNGVSTDTQYF.

This clone was seen a handful of times. J is TRBJ1-1 and V is TRBV18, with D uncertain. Trimming cost V 3 bases and J 0 bases, with 14 bases left between them. The CDR3 is 16 amino acids. Looked up from germline, CDR1 is KGHSH and CDR2 is LQKENI. The CDR3 DNA reads TGTGCCAGCTCACCCCTCCGAGGAATAATGAACACTGAAGCTTTCTTT. Translating it yields CASSPLRGIMNTEAFF.

This clone occurred a few times. The gene calls are TRBV6-8 and TRBJ2-1; 7 nucleotides agree with TRBD2. The CDR3 runs 15 residues. Germline V CDR1 and CDR2: MNHGY, SAAAGT. J was trimmed by 0 bases and V by 6 bases; bases with no gene match: 5. Here the CDR3 reads CASRLLARSYNEQFF. DNA for the CDR3: TGTGCCAGCAGGCTACTAGCGCGCTCCTACAATGAGCAGTTCTTC.

Only a few counts were recorded for this clone. The chain combines TRBV25-1 with TRBJ2-1; 9 bases are shared with TRBD2. The CDR3 totals 15 residues. The germline gives CDR1 MGHDK, CDR2 SYGVNS. V gave up 0 bases and J gave up 7 bases; unmatched junction bases: 4. CDR3 sequence (DNA): TGTGCCAGCAGTGAATACCGACTAGCGGTAAATGAGCAGTTCTTC. Translation gives CASSEYRLAVNEQFF.